This is a list of T cell receptor beta chains from one sample in a study of T cells in Graves' hyperthyroidism and ophthalmopathy. TCRdb re-called the multiplex PCR reads with MiXCR, one entry per CDR3 protein. The repertoire has 460,000 or so distinct CDR3 sequences, about 15% of them found once; the top ten carry over 15%. Material: blood. Receptor source: a woman younger than 35 with Graves' hyperthyroidism. The CDR3 runs from the conserved cysteine through the conserved F or W. The order of the fields is D gene, J gene, clone size, V gene, CDR3 protein, CDR3 DNA. A D gene is named only where the DNA matches it firmly. Rows may omit the clone size; those that give it use once, few, many or a size class.

d_call: NA; j_call: TRBJ2-2; clone_size: many; v_call: TRBV9; cdr3_aa: CASSPQAPGSTGELFF; cdr3_nt: TGTGCCAGCAGCCCTCAGGCCCCGGGGTCAACCGGGGAGCTGTTTTTT
d_call: NA; j_call: TRBJ1-6; clone_size: many; v_call: TRBV27; cdr3_aa: CASSFGDCSPLHF; cdr3_nt: TGTGCCAGCAGTTTTGGTGATTGTTCACCCCTCCACTTT
d_call: TRBD2; j_call: TRBJ2-5; clone_size: many; v_call: TRBV20-1; cdr3_aa: CSARPFLAAFQETQYF; cdr3_nt: TGCAGTGCTAGACCTTTCCTAGCGGCGTTCCAAGAGACCCAGTACTTC
d_call: NA; j_call: TRBJ2-1; clone_size: few; v_call: TRBV4-1; cdr3_aa: CASSQEVAPRNEQFF; cdr3_nt: TGCGCCAGCAGCCAAGAAGTGGCCCCCAGGAATGAGCAGTTCTTC
d_call: TRBD2; j_call: TRBJ2-1; clone_size: many; v_call: TRBV15; cdr3_aa: CATSNRPRAGVRNEQFF; cdr3_nt: TGTGCCACCAGCAATAGACCCCGAGCGGGAGTACGCAATGAGCAGTTCTTC
d_call: NA; j_call: TRBJ1-5; clone_size: NA; v_call: TRBV27; cdr3_aa: CASSLMGGRGSKQPQHF; cdr3_nt: TGTGCCAGCAGTTTAATGGGGGGGCGCGGGTCGAAACAGCCCCAGCATTTT
d_call: NA; j_call: TRBJ2-1; clone_size: many; v_call: TRBV30; cdr3_aa: CAWSVGDLREQFF; cdr3_nt: TGTGCCTGGAGTGTAGGAGATCTGCGTGAGCAGTTCTTC
d_call: NA; j_call: TRBJ2-5; clone_size: NA; v_call: TRBV20-1; cdr3_aa: CSARGGGLETQYF; cdr3_nt: TGCAGTGCTAGGGGGGGGGGCTTGGAGACCCAGTACTTC
d_call: NA; j_call: TRBJ1-2; clone_size: once; v_call: TRBV2; cdr3_aa: CASIVTLGNYGYTF; cdr3_nt: TGTGCCAGCATCGTCACCCTCGGCAACTATGGCTACACCTTC
d_call: TRBD1; j_call: TRBJ2-1; clone_size: NA; v_call: TRBV7-9; cdr3_aa: CASSTRTGGNEQFF; cdr3_nt: TGTGCCAGCAGCACACGGACAGGGGGCAATGAGCAGTTCTTC
d_call: NA; j_call: TRBJ1-2; clone_size: NA; v_call: TRBV19; cdr3_aa: CASSIWWGHYGYTF; cdr3_nt: TGTGCCAGTAGTATTTGGTGGGGGCACTATGGCTACACCTTC
d_call: TRBD1; j_call: TRBJ1-1; clone_size: NA; v_call: TRBV20-1; cdr3_aa: CSAKPDRALTEAFF; cdr3_nt: TGCAGTGCAAAACCAGACAGGGCGTTGACTGAAGCTTTCTTT
d_call: NA; j_call: TRBJ1-1; clone_size: many; v_call: TRBV10-3; cdr3_aa: CAISETPGTEAFF; cdr3_nt: TGTGCCATCAGTGAGACACCGGGCACTGAAGCTTTCTTT
d_call: TRBD1; j_call: TRBJ1-5; clone_size: many; v_call: TRBV10-3; cdr3_aa: CAISESAGQGQGPQHF; cdr3_nt: TGTGCCATCAGTGAGTCGGCTGGACAGGGACAAGGGCCCCAGCATTTT
d_call: NA; j_call: TRBJ2-1; clone_size: NA; v_call: TRBV14; cdr3_aa: CASSQARSASVLQFF; cdr3_nt: TGTGCCAGCAGCCAAGCCCGCTCTGCTAGCGTACTACAGTTCTTC
d_call: TRBD2; j_call: TRBJ2-1; clone_size: many; v_call: TRBV24-1; cdr3_aa: CATSDFGSGGPFYNEQFF; cdr3_nt: TGTGCCACCAGTGATTTTGGTTCGGGAGGGCCCTTCTACAATGAGCAGTTCTTC
d_call: NA; j_call: TRBJ1-5; clone_size: many; v_call: TRBV6-1; cdr3_aa: CASIRGQGGGQPQHF; cdr3_nt: TGTGCCAGCATCCGAGGGCAGGGAGGCGGTCAGCCCCAGCATTTT
d_call: NA; j_call: TRBJ2-1; clone_size: few; v_call: TRBV20-1; cdr3_aa: CSASRGEQFF; cdr3_nt: TGCAGTGCTAGTAGGGGTGAGCAGTTCTTC
d_call: NA; j_call: TRBJ1-1; clone_size: NA; v_call: TRBV29-1; cdr3_aa: CSVEWEIEAFF; cdr3_nt: TGCAGCGTTGAATGGGAAATTGAAGCTTTCTTT
d_call: TRBD1; j_call: TRBJ2-6; clone_size: many; v_call: TRBV5-8; cdr3_aa: CASSQRDRGATGANVLTF; cdr3_nt: TGTGCCAGCAGCCAACGGGACAGGGGCGCCACTGGGGCCAACGTCCTGACTTTC
d_call: NA; j_call: TRBJ1-1; clone_size: NA; v_call: TRBV24-1; cdr3_aa: CATSGIGRREAFF; cdr3_nt: TGTGCCACCAGTGGAATTGGGCGGCGGGAAGCTTTCTTT
d_call: NA; j_call: TRBJ1-6; clone_size: NA; v_call: TRBV19; cdr3_aa: CATKGSYNSPLHF; cdr3_nt: TGTGCCACAAAGGGTTCCTATAATTCACCCCTCCACTTT
d_call: TRBD2; j_call: TRBJ2-1; clone_size: few; v_call: TRBV6-5; cdr3_aa: CASSYSGLAGSRDEQFF; cdr3_nt: TGTGCCAGCAGTTACTCGGGACTAGCGGGAAGTAGGGATGAGCAGTTCTTC
d_call: NA; j_call: TRBJ2-7; clone_size: many; v_call: TRBV6-2/TRBV6-3; cdr3_aa: CASLSGHGRGSYEQYF; cdr3_nt: TGTGCCAGCTTGAGCGGTCACGGGAGAGGGTCCTACGAGCAGTACTTC
d_call: NA; j_call: TRBJ1-4; clone_size: NA; v_call: TRBV28; cdr3_aa: CASSFNSGNEKLFF; cdr3_nt: TGTGCCAGCAGTTTCAACAGCGGCAATGAAAAACTGTTTTTT
d_call: NA; j_call: TRBJ1-1; clone_size: few; v_call: TRBV20-1; cdr3_aa: CSALSFWGSGLNTEAFF; cdr3_nt: TGCAGTGCCCTAAGTTTTTGGGGATCGGGACTGAACACTGAAGCTTTCTTT
d_call: NA; j_call: TRBJ2-1; clone_size: many; v_call: TRBV5-1; cdr3_aa: CASSISPGLEVNEQFF; cdr3_nt: TGCGCCAGCAGCATTTCCCCGGGACTTGAAGTTAATGAGCAGTTCTTC
d_call: NA; j_call: TRBJ1-3; clone_size: many; v_call: TRBV12-3/TRBV12-4; cdr3_aa: CASSLQAGAGNTIYF; cdr3_nt: TGTGCCAGCAGCCTCCAAGCAGGGGCCGGAAACACCATATATTTT
d_call: TRBD2; j_call: TRBJ2-7; clone_size: NA; v_call: TRBV19; cdr3_aa: CASSMAQAGPPFSYEQYF; cdr3_nt: TGTGCCAGTAGTATGGCGCAAGCGGGACCCCCTTTCTCCTACGAGCAGTACTTC
d_call: NA; j_call: TRBJ1-2; clone_size: many; v_call: TRBV27; cdr3_aa: CASSPPGLGGYTF; cdr3_nt: TGTGCCAGCAGTCCTCCAGGGCTGGGTGGCTACACCTTC
d_call: NA; j_call: TRBJ1-1; clone_size: many; v_call: TRBV5-1; cdr3_aa: CASRDRLNTEAFF; cdr3_nt: TGCGCCAGCAGAGACAGGTTGAACACTGAAGCTTTCTTT
d_call: NA; j_call: TRBJ1-4; clone_size: many; v_call: TRBV20-1; cdr3_aa: CSARWINEKLFF; cdr3_nt: TGCAGTGCTAGGTGGATTAATGAAAAACTGTTTTTT
d_call: NA; j_call: TRBJ1-3; clone_size: many; v_call: TRBV30; cdr3_aa: CAWRRGASGNTIYF; cdr3_nt: TGTGCCTGGCGACGGGGGGCTTCTGGAAACACCATATATTTT
d_call: NA; j_call: TRBJ2-7; clone_size: NA; v_call: TRBV29-1; cdr3_aa: CSVVISRDEQYF; cdr3_nt: TGCAGCGTTGTTATTTCCCGAGACGAGCAGTACTTC
d_call: NA; j_call: TRBJ2-3; clone_size: few; v_call: TRBV5-1; cdr3_aa: CASSLALTDTDTQYF; cdr3_nt: TGCGCCAGCAGCTTGGCCCTTACAGACACAGATACGCAGTATTTT
d_call: NA; j_call: TRBJ2-6; clone_size: many; v_call: TRBV24-1; cdr3_aa: CATSGAGANVLTF; cdr3_nt: TGTGCCACCAGTGGTGCTGGGGCCAACGTCCTGACTTTC
d_call: TRBD1; j_call: TRBJ1-2; clone_size: many; v_call: TRBV10-3; cdr3_aa: CAISGRTGDYGYTF; cdr3_nt: TGTGCCATCAGTGGTCGGACAGGGGACTATGGCTACACCTTC
d_call: NA; j_call: TRBJ1-2; clone_size: NA; v_call: TRBV11-2; cdr3_aa: CASSDKIYGYTF; cdr3_nt: TGTGCCAGCAGTGACAAGATCTATGGCTACACCTTC
d_call: NA; j_call: TRBJ1-2; clone_size: few; v_call: TRBV20-1; cdr3_aa: CSAGRRGPNYGYTF; cdr3_nt: TGCAGTGCCGGCCGACGGGGTCCGAACTATGGCTACACCTTC
d_call: NA; j_call: TRBJ2-3; clone_size: many; v_call: TRBV20-1; cdr3_aa: CSAGRGATLTDTQYF; cdr3_nt: TGCAGTGCTGGCCGGGGAGCGACGCTCACAGATACGCAGTATTTT
d_call: TRBD1; j_call: TRBJ1-5; clone_size: few; v_call: TRBV6-6; cdr3_aa: CASSYSIEVTGGDQPQHF; cdr3_nt: TGTGCCAGCAGTTACTCGATCGAGGTGACAGGGGGTGACCAGCCCCAGCATTTT
d_call: TRBD1; j_call: TRBJ1-2; clone_size: many; v_call: TRBV27; cdr3_aa: CASSWTGEGYGYTF; cdr3_nt: TGTGCCAGCAGTTGGACAGGGGAAGGGTATGGCTACACCTTC
d_call: TRBD2; j_call: TRBJ2-7; clone_size: few; v_call: TRBV29-1; cdr3_aa: CSEGTSGRSYEQYF; cdr3_nt: TGCAGCGAGGGGACTAGCGGCCGTTCCTACGAGCAGTACTTC
d_call: NA; j_call: TRBJ2-7; clone_size: NA; v_call: TRBV20-1; cdr3_aa: CSARQVSSYEQYF; cdr3_nt: TGCAGTGCCCGACAGGTCTCCTCCTACGAGCAGTACTTC
d_call: NA; j_call: TRBJ2-4; clone_size: NA; v_call: TRBV3-1; cdr3_aa: CASSHPTGTRFNIQYF; cdr3_nt: TGTGCCAGCAGCCATCCGACCGGGACAAGGTTTAACATTCAGTACTTC
d_call: NA; j_call: TRBJ2-7; clone_size: many; v_call: TRBV6-5; cdr3_aa: CASSYREGYEQYF; cdr3_nt: TGTGCCAGCAGTTACCGAGAAGGCTACGAGCAGTACTTC
d_call: TRBD1; j_call: TRBJ1-1; clone_size: many; v_call: TRBV3-1; cdr3_aa: CASSQDAGTRGAFF; cdr3_nt: TGTGCCAGCAGCCAGGATGCCGGGACCAGGGGGGCTTTCTTT
d_call: NA; j_call: TRBJ1-5; clone_size: many; v_call: TRBV6-1; cdr3_aa: CASIREGNSNQPQHF; cdr3_nt: TGTGCCAGCATTAGGGAGGGGAATAGCAATCAGCCCCAGCATTTT
d_call: TRBD1; j_call: TRBJ2-7; clone_size: many; v_call: TRBV11-2; cdr3_aa: CASSLEWDSSYEQYF; cdr3_nt: TGTGCCAGCAGCTTAGAATGGGACAGCTCCTACGAGCAGTACTTC
d_call: NA; j_call: TRBJ1-6; clone_size: NA; v_call: TRBV6-6; cdr3_aa: CASSYSGFYSPLHF; cdr3_nt: TGTGCCAGCAGTTACTCGGGTTTTTATTCACCCCTCCACTTT
d_call: NA; j_call: TRBJ2-3; clone_size: many; v_call: TRBV30; cdr3_aa: CAWSFSEGTQYF; cdr3_nt: TGTGCCTGGAGTTTTAGTGAGGGTACGCAGTATTTT
d_call: NA; j_call: TRBJ2-2; clone_size: many; v_call: TRBV6-1; cdr3_aa: CASTRGGDSGELFF; cdr3_nt: TGTGCCAGCACCCGAGGAGGTGACAGCGGGGAGCTGTTTTTT
d_call: TRBD1; j_call: TRBJ2-7; clone_size: NA; v_call: TRBV3-1; cdr3_aa: CASSQDGGQGFYEQYF; cdr3_nt: TGTGCCAGCAGCCAAGATGGAGGACAGGGATTCTACGAGCAGTACTTC